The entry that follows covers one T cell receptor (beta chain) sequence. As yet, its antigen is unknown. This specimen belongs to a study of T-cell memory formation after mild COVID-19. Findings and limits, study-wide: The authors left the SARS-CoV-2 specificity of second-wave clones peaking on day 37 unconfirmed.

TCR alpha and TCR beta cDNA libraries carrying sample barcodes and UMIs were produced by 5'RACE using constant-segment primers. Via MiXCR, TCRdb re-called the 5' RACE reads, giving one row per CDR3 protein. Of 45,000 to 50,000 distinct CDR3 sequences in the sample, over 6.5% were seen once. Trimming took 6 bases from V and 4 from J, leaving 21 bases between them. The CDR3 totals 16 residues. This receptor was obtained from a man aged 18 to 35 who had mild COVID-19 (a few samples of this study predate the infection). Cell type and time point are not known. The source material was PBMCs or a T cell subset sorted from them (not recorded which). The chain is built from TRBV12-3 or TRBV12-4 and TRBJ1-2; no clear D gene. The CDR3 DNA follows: TGTGCCAGCAGACCTGGGGATCTCAACTTCGGCTATGGCTACACCTTC. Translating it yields CASRPGDLNFGYGYTF.